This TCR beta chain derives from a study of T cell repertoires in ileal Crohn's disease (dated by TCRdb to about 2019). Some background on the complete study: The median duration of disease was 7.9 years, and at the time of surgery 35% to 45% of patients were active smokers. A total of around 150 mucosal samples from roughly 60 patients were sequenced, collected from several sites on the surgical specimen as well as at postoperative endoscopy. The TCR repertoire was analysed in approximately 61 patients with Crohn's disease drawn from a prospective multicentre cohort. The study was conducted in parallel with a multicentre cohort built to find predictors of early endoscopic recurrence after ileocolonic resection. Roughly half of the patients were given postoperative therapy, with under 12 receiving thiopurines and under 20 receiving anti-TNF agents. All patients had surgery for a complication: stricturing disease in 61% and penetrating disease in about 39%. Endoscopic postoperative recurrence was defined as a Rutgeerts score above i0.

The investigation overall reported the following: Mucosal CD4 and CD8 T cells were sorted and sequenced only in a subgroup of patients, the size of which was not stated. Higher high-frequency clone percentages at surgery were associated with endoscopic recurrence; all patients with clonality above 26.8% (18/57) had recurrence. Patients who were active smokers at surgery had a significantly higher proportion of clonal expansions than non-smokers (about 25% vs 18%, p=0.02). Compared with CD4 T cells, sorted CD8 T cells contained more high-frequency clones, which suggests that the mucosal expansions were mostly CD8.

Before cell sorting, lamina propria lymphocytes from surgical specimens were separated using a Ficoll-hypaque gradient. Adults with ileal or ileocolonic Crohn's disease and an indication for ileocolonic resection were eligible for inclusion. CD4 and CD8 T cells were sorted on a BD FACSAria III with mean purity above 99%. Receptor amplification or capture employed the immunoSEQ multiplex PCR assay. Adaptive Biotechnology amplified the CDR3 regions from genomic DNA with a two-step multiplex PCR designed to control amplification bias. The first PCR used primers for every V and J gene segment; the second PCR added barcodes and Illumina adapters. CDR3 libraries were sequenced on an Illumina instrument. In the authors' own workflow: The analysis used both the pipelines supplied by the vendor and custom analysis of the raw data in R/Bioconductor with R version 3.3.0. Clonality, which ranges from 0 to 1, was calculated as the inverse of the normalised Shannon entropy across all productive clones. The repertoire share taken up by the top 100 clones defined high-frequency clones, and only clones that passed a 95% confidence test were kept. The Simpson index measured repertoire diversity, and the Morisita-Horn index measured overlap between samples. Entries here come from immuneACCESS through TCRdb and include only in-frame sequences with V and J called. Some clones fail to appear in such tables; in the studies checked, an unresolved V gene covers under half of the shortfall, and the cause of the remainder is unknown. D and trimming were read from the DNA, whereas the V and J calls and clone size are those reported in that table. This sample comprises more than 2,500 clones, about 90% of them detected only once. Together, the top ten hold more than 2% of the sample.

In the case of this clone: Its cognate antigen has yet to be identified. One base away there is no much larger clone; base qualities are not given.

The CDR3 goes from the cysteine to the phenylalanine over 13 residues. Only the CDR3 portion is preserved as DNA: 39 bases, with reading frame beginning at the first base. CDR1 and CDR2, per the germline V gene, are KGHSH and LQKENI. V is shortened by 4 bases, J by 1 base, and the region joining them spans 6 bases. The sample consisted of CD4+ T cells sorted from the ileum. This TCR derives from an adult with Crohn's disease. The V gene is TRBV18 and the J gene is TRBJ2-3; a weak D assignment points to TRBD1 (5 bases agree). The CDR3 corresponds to CASSQQGTDTQYF. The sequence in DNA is TGTGCCAGCTCACAACAGGGCACAGATACGCAGTATTTT.